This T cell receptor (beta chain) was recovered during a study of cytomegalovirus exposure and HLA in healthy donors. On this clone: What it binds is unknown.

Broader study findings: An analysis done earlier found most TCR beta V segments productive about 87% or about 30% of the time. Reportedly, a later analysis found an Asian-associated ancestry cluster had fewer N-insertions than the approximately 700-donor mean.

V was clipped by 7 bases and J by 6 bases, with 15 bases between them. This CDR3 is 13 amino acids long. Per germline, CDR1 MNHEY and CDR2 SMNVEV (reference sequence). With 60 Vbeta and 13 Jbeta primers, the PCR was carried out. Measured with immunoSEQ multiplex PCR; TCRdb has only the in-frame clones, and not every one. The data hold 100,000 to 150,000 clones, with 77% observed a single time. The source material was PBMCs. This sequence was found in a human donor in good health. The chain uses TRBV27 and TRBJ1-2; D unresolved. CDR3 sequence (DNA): TGTGCCAGCACCAAGCGGGGTTTTAATGGCTACACCTTC. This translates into CASTKRGFNGYTF.